This T cell receptor beta chain was documented in a study of response to subunit inactivated influenza vaccine. TCRdb itself ran the RT-PCR reads through MiXCR, one entry per CDR3 protein. Of around 480,000 distinct CDR3 sequences in the sample, 9.5% to 12% are singletons; the top ten hold approximately 12%. Germline loops: CDR1 SEHNR, CDR2 FQNEAQ (reference sequence). The ends lost 6 bases at V and 2 bases at J; junction bases unmatched: 11. The CDR3 covers 16 residues. Study observations and caveats: The authors suggested that few new T cells are recruited per seasonal influenza vaccination.

Comments on this clonotype: Its target is unknown.

The sequence was obtained from a middle-aged man who received an inactivated influenza vaccine. Sample: PBMCs from blood, taken 45 days after vaccination. V and J are TRBV7-9 and TRBJ2-7, with 9 bases aligning to TRBD1. CDR3 nucleotides: TGTGCCAGCAGACCCATGACCGGGACAGGGACCTACGAGCAGTACTTC. This translates into CASRPMTGTGTYEQYF.